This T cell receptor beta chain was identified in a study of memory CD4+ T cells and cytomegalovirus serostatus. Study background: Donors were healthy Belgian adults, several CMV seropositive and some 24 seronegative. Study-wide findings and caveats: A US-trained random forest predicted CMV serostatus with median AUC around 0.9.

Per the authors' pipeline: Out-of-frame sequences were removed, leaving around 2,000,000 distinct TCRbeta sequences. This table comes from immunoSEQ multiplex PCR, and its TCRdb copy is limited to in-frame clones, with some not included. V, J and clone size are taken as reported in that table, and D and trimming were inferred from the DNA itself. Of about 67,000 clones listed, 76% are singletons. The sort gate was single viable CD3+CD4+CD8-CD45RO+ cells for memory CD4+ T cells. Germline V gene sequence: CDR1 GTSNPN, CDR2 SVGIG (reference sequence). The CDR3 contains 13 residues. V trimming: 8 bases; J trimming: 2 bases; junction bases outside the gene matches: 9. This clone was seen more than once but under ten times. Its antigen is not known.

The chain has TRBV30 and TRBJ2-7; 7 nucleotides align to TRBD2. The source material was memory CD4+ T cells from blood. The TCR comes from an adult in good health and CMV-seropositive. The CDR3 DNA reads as TGTGCCACCTCTCGGGGGGTAGCCTACGAGCAGTACTTC. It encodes CATSRGVAYEQYF.